This T cell receptor (beta chain) was observed in a study of metastatic and nonmetastatic thyroid tumors. The overall study: Samples came from malignant and benign thyroid patients, and repertoires were compared across blood and tumor or nodule tissue.

The CDR3 totals 15 residues. The V segment lost 6 bases and the J segment 2 bases; nucleotides outside the gene matches: 6. This clone is medium-sized in the sample. The antigen remains unidentified. Thyroid surgery had not been preceded by any treatment in any patient. Under the authors' procedure: Variation in CDR3 across clinicopathological groups served as the basis for constructing a distant-metastasis classifier in papillary thyroid cancer. Via MiXCR, TCRdb re-called the PCR reads. V and J calls and clone size were set by TCRdb, not the authors. The sample yields about 9,500 clones, 25% to 30% seen once. General observations from the study: Malignant thyroid tumors reportedly had TCR beta diversity that was significantly higher than in benign nodules, in blood and tumor.

The source of this sequence is a female donor with papillary thyroid cancer or a benign thyroid nodule (not recorded which). Some clones in this sample may be carry-over from other donors' samples. The sequenced sample consisted of tumor tissue. V is TRBV12-3 or TRBV12-4 and J is TRBJ1-4; 7 nucleotides match TRBD1. This CDR3 reads CASRESQGTNEKLFF. CDR3 sequence (DNA): TGTGCCAGCAGGGAGTCACAGGGGACTAATGAAAAACTGTTTTTT.